Listed here are 21 T cell receptor beta chains from one sample, sequenced in a study of technical replicates of blood from a handful of donors. This table comes from immunoSEQ multiplex PCR, and its TCRdb copy is limited to in-frame clones, with some not included. The table has roughly 100,000 clones, nearly 97% seen once; the top ten hold 0.22%. The sample consisted of T cells isolated from PBMCs. The receptor set was obtained from a human donor in good health.

The chain joins TRBV28 to TRBJ2-2; tentatively, D is TRBD1 (6 bases). Trimming pared 2 bases from V and 6 bases from J, leaving 10 bases between. CDR1 and CDR2 from the germline V gene are MDHEN and SYDVKM. The CDR3 has 14 residues. The DNA for the CDR3 is TGTGCCAGCAGTTTAGGGGGCGCCCCCGGGGAGCTGTTTTTT. It translates to CASSLGGAPGELFF.

V is TRBV9 and J is TRBJ2-5; 7 bases align to TRBD1. Germline CDR1 reads SGDLS; CDR2 reads YYNGEE. Losses at the gene ends were 3 bases for V and 2 bases for J; bases not matched to a gene: 1. The CDR3 is 13 residues long. The CDR3 nucleotides are TGTGCCAGCAGCGGGGGACAGCAAGAGACCCAGTACTTC. Protein: CASSGGQQETQYF.

The chain has TRBV7-2 and TRBJ1-2; unclear D gene. The CDR3 is made up of 15 amino acids. The V end was cut by 2 bases, the J end by 1 base, with 11 bases between. Germline V lookup: CDR1 SGHTA, CDR2 FQGNSA. In DNA, the CDR3 is TGTGCCAGCAGCTTACCCCCCAGGAATAACTATGGCTACACCTTC. Amino acids: CASSLPPRNNYGYTF.

J is TRBJ1-1 and V is TRBV11-2; D perhaps matches TRBD1 (5 bases). The CDR3 extends over 12 amino acids. Germline V gene sequence: CDR1 SGHAT, CDR2 FQNNGV. V gave up 3 bases and J gave up 10 bases, with 12 bases separating them. CDR3 in DNA: TGTGCCAGCAGCTTCAGACAGCTAGGAGCTTTCTTT. Translated: CASSFRQLGAFF.

The chain couples TRBV6-5 to TRBJ1-1; no clear D gene. The CDR3 extends over 13 amino acids. Trimming took 2 bases from V and 1 from J, leaving 5 bases between them. The germline CDR1 and CDR2 sequences are MNHEY and SVGAGI. The chain's CDR3 is CASSYPGNTEAFF. DNA of the CDR3: TGTGCCAGCAGTTACCCAGGGAACACTGAAGCTTTCTTT.

The chain recombines TRBV6-6 with TRBJ1-3; 8 bases are a match to TRBD1. The CDR3 length is 16 residues. Trimming cost V 0 bases and J 7 bases; bases outside gene matches: 8. Per the germline V gene, CDR1 is MNHNY and CDR2 is SVGAGI (reference sequence). The CDR3: CASSYSQAGGWNTIYF. Here the CDR3 DNA reads TGTGCCAGCAGTTACTCGCAGGCAGGGGGCTGGAACACCATATATTTT.

The rearrangement links TRBV10-1 to TRBJ2-7, with D possibly being TRBD2 (6 bases). The CDR3 length is 16 residues. Trimming took off 3 bases at V and 5 bases at J, with 20 bases between the two ends. Germline V gene data show CDR1 as WNHNN and CDR2 as SYGVQD (reference sequence). For the CDR3, the DNA is TGCGCCAGCAGTGAATTGAAGACTAGTGTGGCAAACGAGCAGTACTTC. Translating gives CASSELKTSVANEQYF.

In DNA form, the CDR3 reads TGTGCCAGCAGTCTGGGGCAGGGGACTGAAGCTTTCTTT. Amino acid sequence: CASSLGQGTEAFF. The chain couples TRBV6-4 to TRBJ1-1; TRBD1 is a possible D gene (6 bases). The CDR3 runs to 13 residues. V was pared by 5 bases and J by 5 bases, with 12 bases between. The germline V gene has CDR1 MRHNA and CDR2 SNTAGT.

For this clone: Other DNA sequences within the sample encode an identical CDR3. The J gene is TRBJ1-2, the V gene TRBV5-1; TRBD1 aligns across 8 bases. Germline V gives CDR1 SGHRS, CDR2 YFSETQ. Trimming at V came to 2 bases and at J to 3 bases, leaving 6 bases not matched to a gene. The CDR3 extends over 15 amino acids. CDR3 loop: CASSLGQGRDYGYTF. The CDR3 DNA reads as TGCGCCAGCAGCTTAGGACAGGGCCGGGACTATGGCTACACCTTC.

The chain has TRBV7-3 and TRBJ2-1; 9 bases map to TRBD2. V dropped 1 base and J dropped 9; count of bases not matched to a gene: 13. Germline assignment: CDR1 SGHTA and CDR2 FQGTGA. This CDR3 comprises 17 residues. CDR3 sequence (DNA): TGTGCCAGCAGCTTAATTGCGGCTAGCGGGGTATGGGGTGAGCAGTTCTTC. Residues: CASSLIAASGVWGEQFF.

This chain links TRBV6-5 with TRBJ2-7; TRBD1 aligns across 8 bases. Germline V gene sequence: CDR1 MNHEY, CDR2 SVGAGI. With V trimmed by 2 bases and J by 6 bases, 6 bases remained unmatched. The CDR3 loop spans 14 amino acids. CDR3 sequence reads: CASSYTKDRAEQYF. The CDR3 bases are TGTGCCAGCAGTTACACTAAGGACAGGGCCGAGCAGTACTTC.

The chain links TRBV19 to TRBJ1-5, with 7 positions matching TRBD1. The V and J ends lost 2 bases and 3 bases, in that order; junction bases with no gene match: 4. Germline assignment: CDR1 LNHDA and CDR2 SQIVND (reference sequence). The CDR3 is 15 residues long. DNA for the CDR3: TGTGCCAGTAGTATACGGGGACAGCCCAATCAGCCCCAGCATTTT. Translation gives CASSIRGQPNQPQHF.

The chain uses TRBV28 and TRBJ2-3; possible D gene TRBD2, 5 bases. The CDR3 is 15 residues long. Looked up from germline, CDR1 is MDHEN and CDR2 is SYDVKM. Trimming took 2 bases from V and 5 from J, leaving 14 bases between them. The CDR3 protein is CASSLRSSGKDTQYF. The CDR3 DNA sequence: TGTGCCAGCAGTTTAAGGTCATCGGGAAAAGATACGCAGTATTTT. Using reference TRBV28 and TRBJ2-3 for the parts outside the CDR3, the full variable domain is DVKVTQSSRYLVKRTGEKVFLECVQDMDHENMFWYRQDPGLGLRLIYFSYDVKMKEKGDIPEGYSVSREKKERFSLILESASTNQTSMYLCASSLRSSGKDTQYFGPGTRLTVL.

This clone was seen once. The chain carries TRBV6-1 and TRBJ2-5, with a possible D match to TRBD2 (6 bases). Deletions cut 1 base from V and 1 base from J, with 16 bases between. Germline CDR1 MNHNS, CDR2 SASEGT. This CDR3 region has 17 residues. CDR3 region: CASSEGGVLGFQETQYF. The CDR3 DNA reads as TGTGCCAGCAGTGAAGGGGGGGTTCTCGGATTCCAAGAGACCCAGTACTTC.

This chain joins TRBV7-2 and TRBJ2-7; D call uncertain. CDR1 and CDR2 (germline): SGHTA, FQGNSA. The CDR3 is 14 amino acids. V lost 1 base to trimming and J lost 5 bases, with 12 bases between them. The CDR3 DNA reads as TGTGCCAGCAGCTTAGTGCGGCTAGACGACGAGCAGTACTTC. This sequence encodes CASSLVRLDDEQYF.

V and J are TRBV5-4 and TRBJ1-6, with a weak D call TRBD1 (5 bases). Looked up from germline, CDR1 is SGHNT and CDR2 is YYREEE (reference sequence). The CDR3 totals 15 residues. V lost 4 bases and J lost 8, with 16 bases in between. The CDR3 bases are TGTGCCAGCAGCGTGGACACTCAGGGTTATTCACCCCTCCACTTT. This codes for CASSVDTQGYSPLHF.

The chain recombines TRBV5-8 with TRBJ2-5; 9 bases fit TRBD1. This CDR3 has 16 amino acids. Trimming removed 4 bases from V and 5 bases from J; junction bases left unmatched: 12. Germline-derived CDR1 and CDR2 are SGHTS and YDEGEE. CDR3 nucleotides: TGTGCCAGCAGCCCGGGCGACAGGGGGAAGTCGGAGACCCAGTACTTC. Translated, it gives CASSPGDRGKSETQYF.

V is TRBV5-6 and J is TRBJ2-7; 9 positions match TRBD1. CDR1 is SGHDT and CDR2 is YYEEEE in the germline V gene. The V and J ends lost 4 bases and 6 bases, in that order; junction bases with no gene match: 8. The CDR3 covers 14 residues. This CDR3 is CASSRRTGAAEQYF. The CDR3 DNA follows: TGTGCCAGCAGCCGGAGGACAGGGGCAGCCGAGCAGTACTTC.

The chain is built from TRBV14 and TRBJ1-1; D gene unclear. The V end was cut by 4 bases, the J end by 8 bases, with 20 bases between. The CDR3 sequence is 15 residues long. The germline V gene has CDR1 SGHDN and CDR2 FVKESK. The CDR3 DNA follows: TGTGCCAGCAGCCTTCTTTGGTCCGGCGCAGGAGAAGCTTTCTTT. Amino acids: CASSLLWSGAGEAFF.

The chain carries TRBV6-5 and TRBJ1-4, with 8 bases identical to TRBD1. V lost 0 bases and J lost 6; bases outside the gene matches: 3. The CDR3 runs to 15 residues. Germline V gene lookup returns CDR1 MNHEY and CDR2 SVGAGI. In nucleotides, the CDR3 is TGTGCCAGCAGTTACTCGGACAGGGAGGATGAAAAACTGTTTTTT. Translating gives CASSYSDREDEKLFF.

This CDR3 reads CASSSDRGNYGYTF. CDR3 bases: TGCGCCAGCAGCTCGGACAGGGGTAACTATGGCTACACCTTC. This chain connects TRBV4-1 to TRBJ1-2; 9 bases fit TRBD1. The junction had 2 bases not matched to a gene; V was cut back by 5 bases and J by 1 base. CDR1 and CDR2 from the germline V gene are MGHRA and YSYEKL. There are 14 residues in the CDR3.